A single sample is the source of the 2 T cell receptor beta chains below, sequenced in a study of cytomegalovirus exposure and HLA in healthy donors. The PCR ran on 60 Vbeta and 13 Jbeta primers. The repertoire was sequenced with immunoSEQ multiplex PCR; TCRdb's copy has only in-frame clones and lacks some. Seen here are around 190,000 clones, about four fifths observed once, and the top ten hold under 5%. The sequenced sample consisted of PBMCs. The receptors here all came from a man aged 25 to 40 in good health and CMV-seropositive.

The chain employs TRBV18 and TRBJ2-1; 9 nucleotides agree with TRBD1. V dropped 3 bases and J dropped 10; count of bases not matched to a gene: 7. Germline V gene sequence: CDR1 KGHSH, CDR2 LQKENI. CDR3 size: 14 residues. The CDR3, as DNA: TGTGCCAGCTCACCCCCGGGACAGGGTAACGAGCAGTTCTTC. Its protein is CASSPPGQGNEQFF.

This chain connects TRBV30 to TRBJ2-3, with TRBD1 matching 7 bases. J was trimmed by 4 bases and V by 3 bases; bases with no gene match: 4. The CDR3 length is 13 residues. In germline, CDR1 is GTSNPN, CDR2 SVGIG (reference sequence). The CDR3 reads CAWRPRGPDTQYF. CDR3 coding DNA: TGTGCCTGGAGGCCTAGGGGGCCAGATACGCAGTATTTT.